Presented here are 32 T cell receptor beta chains from one specimen sequenced in a study of T cell changes during pregnancy in multiple sclerosis. The data were produced by immunoSEQ multiplex PCR, yet TCRdb's version contains in-frame clones alone and is incomplete. There are 80,000 to 100,000 clones in the sample; 90% to 95% occur only once, and almost 1% lies in the top ten. The material was peripheral blood, obtained after pregnancy. The receptors were sampled from a female donor with multiple sclerosis, enrolled in a pregnancy study.

The chain is built from TRBV27 and TRBJ1-1, with D perhaps matching TRBD1 (6 bases). The CDR3 sequence is 12 residues long. Deletions cut 10 bases from V and 1 base from J, with 10 bases between. Germline V CDR1 and CDR2: MNHEY, SMNVEV (reference sequence). The CDR3 reads CATGTPNTEAFF. The DNA of the CDR3 is TGTGCCACCGGGACACCGAACACTGAAGCTTTCTTT.

The chain recombines TRBV27 with TRBJ1-1; TRBD1 is a possible D gene (5 bases). Germline V gene data show CDR1 as MNHEY and CDR2 as SMNVEV (reference sequence). The germline V and J ends were trimmed by 2 bases and 1 base, with 5 bases remaining between them. The CDR3 has 13 residues. CDR3 in DNA: TGTGCCAGCAGTTTAGGACAGAACACTGAAGCTTTCTTT. This encodes CASSLGQNTEAFF.

The chain carries TRBV13 and TRBJ2-5; D perhaps matches TRBD1 (6 bases). V lost 5 bases, J lost 4 bases, and 14 bases lay in between. From germline, CDR1 is PRHDT and CDR2 FYEKMQ (reference sequence). The CDR3 runs 14 residues. The DNA for the CDR3 is TGTGCCAGCAGCCCTTGGGGACACTTAGAGACCCAGTACTTC. It codes for CASSPWGHLETQYF. The full variable domain, rest sourced from reference TRBV13 and TRBJ2-5, is AAGVIQSPRHLIKEKRETATLKCYPIPRHDTVYWYQQGPGQDPQFLISFYEKMQSDKGSIPDRFSAQQFSDYHSELNMSSLELGDSALYFCASSPWGHLETQYFGPGTRLLVL.

The gene calls are TRBV7-3 and TRBJ2-1; TRBD2 matches 10 bases. This CDR3 has 15 amino acids. V was clipped by 5 bases and J by 7 bases; unmatched bases: 8. Germline lookup yields CDR1 SGHTA and CDR2 FQGTGA. The CDR3 sequence: CASSPGTSVENEQFF. CDR3 in DNA: TGTGCCAGCAGCCCCGGGACTAGCGTAGAAAATGAGCAGTTCTTC.

The rearrangement links TRBV2 to TRBJ1-2; 8 bases align to TRBD1. Germline trimming cut 6 bases from V and 8 bases from J; bases unmatched to any gene: 11. The CDR3 runs 14 residues. Germline CDR1 is SNHLY and CDR2 is FYNNEI. CDR3: CASRENSGGRGYTF. CDR3 sequence (DNA): TGTGCCAGCAGGGAAAATTCAGGGGGCCGGGGCTACACCTTC.

The chain has TRBV6-5 and TRBJ2-1; a possible D gene is TRBD2 (5 bases). V was pared by 8 bases and J by 5 bases, with 13 bases between. Germline V CDR1 and CDR2: MNHEY, SVGAGI. The CDR3 runs to 13 residues. The CDR3 is CASRTPGDNEQFF. DNA for the CDR3: TGTGCCAGCCGGACCCCCGGGGACAATGAGCAGTTCTTC.

This clone came up many times. This sequence joins TRBV19 and TRBJ2-3; no reliable D call. V lost 3 bases and J lost 2, with 12 bases in between. In germline, CDR1 is LNHDA, CDR2 SQIVND (reference sequence). CDR3 length: 15 amino acids. CDR3 region: CASSISPASTDTQYF. The CDR3 coding sequence is TGTGCCAGTAGTATTAGCCCGGCTTCCACAGATACGCAGTATTTT.

The rearrangement uses TRBV4-1 and TRBJ1-2; 12 bases are a match to TRBD1. The CDR3 runs 15 residues. Per the germline V gene, CDR1 is MGHRA and CDR2 is YSYEKL. V shed 5 bases and J 2 bases; nucleotides not matched to a gene: 3. The CDR3 DNA reads TGCGCCAGCAGCAGAGGGACAGGGGGCAACTATGGCTACACCTTC. Amino acid sequence: CASSRGTGGNYGYTF.

The chain combines TRBV6-1 with TRBJ2-3, with 7 bases aligning to TRBD2. The V and J ends lost 6 bases and 4 bases, in that order; junction bases with no gene match: 10. This CDR3 has 15 amino acids. Germline V lookup: CDR1 MNHNS, CDR2 SASEGT. CDR3 residues: CASRQREGPPDTQYF. The CDR3 coding sequence is TGTGCCAGCAGGCAAAGGGAGGGCCCCCCAGATACGCAGTATTTT.

The chain combines TRBV28 with TRBJ2-7; 11 bases match TRBD2. After removal of 4 bases from V and 2 bases from J, the junction contained 4 bases not matched to a gene. Germline V gene lookup returns CDR1 MDHEN and CDR2 SYDVKM. The CDR3 loop spans 15 amino acids. The CDR3 loop reads CASSSGTSGAYEQYF. The CDR3 coding sequence is TGTGCCAGCAGTTCTGGGACTAGCGGTGCCTACGAGCAGTACTTC.

This chain connects TRBV10-2 to TRBJ1-4, with a tentative D call TRBD1 (5 bases). The CDR3 length is 19 residues. Germline lookup yields CDR1 WSHSY and CDR2 SAAADI. V was trimmed by 3 bases and J by 6 bases, leaving 26 bases between them. CDR3 region: CASSDSLFSMGGGDEKLFF. The CDR3 DNA reads as TGCGCCAGCAGTGATAGTTTATTCTCAATGGGGGGGGGAGATGAAAAACTGTTTTTT.

V is TRBV5-6 and J is TRBJ2-1; 13 nucleotides line up with TRBD2. V gave up 3 bases and J gave up 8 bases; unmatched junction bases: 8. Germline V gene lookup returns CDR1 SGHDT and CDR2 YYEEEE. This CDR3 comprises 16 residues. CDR3 region: CASSYRTSGSKDEQFF. The CDR3 bases are TGTGCCAGCAGCTATCGGACTAGCGGGAGCAAGGATGAGCAGTTCTTC.

The chain has TRBV28 and TRBJ1-1; possibly TRBD1 for D (5 bases). The length of the CDR3 is 15 residues. The V and J ends lost 3 bases and 4 bases respectively, with 15 bases between them. Germline V gives CDR1 MDHEN, CDR2 SYDVKM. The CDR3, as DNA: TGTGCCAGCAGTTTTGAGCGGGGCGGAGGCACTGAAGCTTTCTTT. It specifies CASSFERGGGTEAFF. Variable domain in full (rest from reference TRBV28 and TRBJ1-1): DVKVTQSSRYLVKRTGEKVFLECVQDMDHENMFWYRQDPGLGLRLIYFSYDVKMKEKGDIPEGYSVSREKKERFSLILESASTNQTSMYLCASSFERGGGTEAFFGQGTRLTVV.

The CDR3 DNA is TGTGCCAGCTCACCACCGGGACTAGCGGGAGGGGGCGAGCAGTACTTC. It translates to CASSPPGLAGGGEQYF. V usage is TRBV18 and J usage is TRBJ2-7, with 16 bases aligning to TRBD2. The CDR3 length is 16 residues. The germline gives CDR1 KGHSH, CDR2 LQKENI. The ends lost 0 bases at V and 6 bases at J; junction bases unmatched: 2.

The chain carries TRBV19 and TRBJ1-5; TRBD1 aligns across 7 bases. There are 15 residues in the CDR3. Germline V gene sequence: CDR1 LNHDA, CDR2 SQIVND (reference sequence). V shed 5 bases and J 2 bases; nucleotides not matched to a gene: 6. CDR3 coding DNA: TGTGCCAGTAGTGGGGGACAGACGGGCAATCAGCCCCAGCATTTT. Protein product: CASSGGQTGNQPQHF. The variable domain in full, with the rest retrieved from reference TRBV19 and TRBJ1-5, is DGGITQSPKYLFRKEGQNVTLSCEQNLNHDAMYWYRQDPGQGLRLIYYSQIVNDFQKGDIAEGYSVSREKKESFPLTVTSAQKNPTAFYLCASSGGQTGNQPQHFGDGTRLSIL.

The rearrangement links TRBV28 to TRBJ1-2; D not resolved. Trimming stripped 6 bases from V and 8 bases from J, with 16 bases between. In germline, CDR1 is MDHEN, CDR2 SYDVKM. The CDR3 covers 13 residues. For the CDR3, the DNA is TGTGCCAGCAGAACCGTCGCGGGTAGGGGCTACACCTTC. It codes for CASRTVAGRGYTF.

The chain recombines TRBV19 with TRBJ2-7; 10 nucleotides match TRBD2. CDR3 size: 15 residues. V trimming: 3 bases; J trimming: 5 bases; junction bases outside the gene matches: 7. CDR1 and CDR2 (germline): LNHDA, SQIVND (reference sequence). The CDR3 DNA reads TGTGCCAGTAGTATCTGGACTAGCGGTAAGGACGAGCAGTACTTC. Translated: CASSIWTSGKDEQYF.

The chain combines TRBV13 with TRBJ2-7; D is possibly TRBD2 (6 bases). V shed 3 bases and J shed 3 bases, with 15 bases lying between them. Germline V gene sequence: CDR1 PRHDT, CDR2 FYEKMQ (reference sequence). This CDR3 spans 15 amino acids. The CDR3 DNA follows: TGTGCCAGCAGCTTTACTATGGCGGGGAACTACGAGCAGTACTTC. It yields the protein CASSFTMAGNYEQYF.

V and J are TRBV25-1 and TRBJ1-1; a possible D gene is TRBD1 (5 bases). V shed 7 bases and J shed 11 bases, with 20 bases lying between them. Per the germline V gene, CDR1 is MGHDK and CDR2 is SYGVNS. The CDR3 extends over 13 amino acids. The CDR3 sequence: CASTTMVGGEAFF. CDR3 in DNA: TGTGCCAGCACTACTATGGTGGGGGGGGAGGCTTTCTTT.

The rearrangement links TRBV2 to TRBJ1-5, with D possibly being TRBD1 (6 bases). The CDR3 length is 17 residues. Germline-derived CDR1 and CDR2 are SNHLY and FYNNEI. V shed 3 bases and J shed 4 bases, with 19 bases lying between them. CDR3 amino acids: CASSDASDSQGNQPQHF. CDR3 nucleotide sequence: TGTGCCAGCAGTGACGCCTCGGACAGCCAGGGAAATCAGCCCCAGCATTTT.

This chain links TRBV27 with TRBJ2-2; 7 bases align to TRBD1. The V gene end was trimmed by 4 bases and the J gene end by 3 bases; junction bases not matched to a gene: 5. This CDR3 is 15 amino acids long. CDR1 MNHEY and CDR2 SMNVEV come from the germline V gene (reference sequence). The DNA for the CDR3 is TGTGCCAGCAGTTCCGACAGGGCGCACACCGGGGAGCTGTTTTTT. This codes for CASSSDRAHTGELFF.

The chain employs TRBV10-3 and TRBJ2-7; TRBD1 matches 7 bases. The CDR3 length is 13 residues. Germline lookup yields CDR1 ENHRY and CDR2 SYGVKD. V lost 9 bases to trimming and J lost 7 bases; unmatched junction nucleotides: 12. This chain's CDR3 is CAIKGQPGGEQYF. As DNA, the CDR3 is TGTGCCATAAAGGGACAGCCTGGGGGTGAGCAGTACTTC.

V usage is TRBV27 and J usage is TRBJ2-2, with a tentative D call TRBD1 (6 bases). Germline CDR1 reads MNHEY; CDR2 reads SMNVEV (reference sequence). This CDR3 contains 14 residues. Trimming left V 1 base short and J 5 bases short, with 8 bases between. In DNA form, the CDR3 reads TGTGCCAGCAGTTTATACAGGGCGACCGGGGAGCTGTTTTTT. Translated: CASSLYRATGELFF.

The V gene is TRBV30, the J gene TRBJ2-1; 8 bases map to TRBD1. V dropped 3 bases and J dropped 7; count of bases not matched to a gene: 8. CDR3 length equals 14 residues. Germline V gene sequence: CDR1 GTSNPN, CDR2 SVGIG (reference sequence). CDR3 nucleotides: TGTGCCTGGAGCAGGGGGCGTCGGTCGAATGAGCAGTTCTTC. Translated: CAWSRGRRSNEQFF. Combining the CDR3 with reference TRBV30 and TRBJ2-1 gives the whole variable domain SQTIHQWPATLVQPVGSPLSLECTVEGTSNPNLYWYRQAAGRGLQLLFYSVGIGQISSEVPQNLSASRPQDRQFILSSKKLLLSDSGFYLCAWSRGRRSNEQFFGPGTRLTVL.

The chain joins TRBV19 to TRBJ2-7; 9 bases align to TRBD1. Per the germline V gene, CDR1 is LNHDA and CDR2 is SQIVND (reference sequence). This CDR3 is built from 15 residues. J was trimmed by 2 bases and V by 5 bases; bases with no gene match: 7. The CDR3 nucleotides are TGTGCCAGTAGTTGGGACAGGGTCTCTCCCTACGAGCAGTACTTC. Protein sequence: CASSWDRVSPYEQYF.

V usage is TRBV4-1 and J usage is TRBJ1-1, with 9 positions matching TRBD1. V was clipped by 5 bases and J by 1 base; unmatched bases: 11. CDR1 and CDR2 from the germline V gene are MGHRA and YSYEKL. This CDR3 is 17 amino acids long. CDR3 in amino acids: CASSAPGQGVRNTEAFF. DNA of the CDR3: TGCGCCAGCAGCGCACCGGGACAGGGTGTCCGGAACACTGAAGCTTTCTTT.

The chain joins TRBV19 to TRBJ1-5, with a possible D match to TRBD1 (5 bases). V lost 3 bases and J 3 bases, leaving 9 bases between the germline ends. The CDR3 is made up of 14 amino acids. Germline V gene sequence: CDR1 LNHDA, CDR2 SQIVND (reference sequence). CDR3 sequence: CASSMQGYNQPQHF. DNA of the CDR3: TGTGCCAGTAGTATGCAGGGTTACAATCAGCCCCAGCATTTT.

In this sample, this clone turned up a few times. The chain is built from TRBV4-1 and TRBJ2-7, with 12 bases aligning to TRBD1. The ends lost 3 bases at V and 5 bases at J; junction bases unmatched: 5. The CDR3 is 15 amino acids. The germline V gene has CDR1 MGHRA and CDR2 YSYEKL. The CDR3 DNA is TGCGCCAGCAGCCATACCGGGACAGGGGGCGACGAGCAGTACTTC. Translating gives CASSHTGTGGDEQYF.

The chain employs TRBV27 and TRBJ2-7; D is possibly TRBD1 (6 bases). Between the trimmed V and J ends, which lost 5 bases and 6 bases, there was a span of 20 bases. Germline values: CDR1 MNHEY, CDR2 SMNVEV (reference sequence). The CDR3 has 15 amino acids. DNA of the CDR3: TGTGCCAGCAGTCTCTCCGGGACAATGTCTCTCGAGCAGTACTTC. Translating gives CASSLSGTMSLEQYF.

The CDR3 here is CASSLSTLNTEAFF. The CDR3 DNA follows: TGCGCCAGCAGCTTGTCGACACTGAACACTGAAGCTTTCTTT. The chain combines TRBV5-1 with TRBJ1-1; no definite D call. The CDR3 has 14 residues. V was trimmed by 1 base and J by 0 bases, leaving 7 bases between them. Germline CDR1 reads SGHRS; CDR2 reads YFSETQ.

The chain uses TRBV2 and TRBJ2-7, with TRBD1 matching 7 bases. Per the germline V gene, CDR1 is SNHLY and CDR2 is FYNNEI. Trimming cost V 8 bases and J 1 base; bases outside gene matches: 5. This CDR3 comprises 13 residues. CDR3 sequence: CASRDSLSYEQYF. CDR3 nucleotide sequence: TGTGCCAGCCGGGACAGCTTATCCTACGAGCAGTACTTC.

The V call is TRBV5-4, the J call TRBJ2-3, with D possibly TRBD2 on 5 matching bases. The CDR3 runs 15 residues. Per germline, CDR1 SGHNT and CDR2 YYREEE (reference sequence). V was cut by 5 bases and J by 1 base, with 14 bases left in between. CDR3 bases: TGTGCCAGCAGGGACTTGATCATGGGCACAGATACGCAGTATTTT. Amino acids: CASRDLIMGTDTQYF.